The rows below give T cell receptor beta chains drawn from one sample of a study of early T cells in non-severe SARS-CoV-2 infection. Via MiXCR, TCRdb re-called the 5' RACE reads, giving one row per CDR3 protein. In the table there are some 26,000 distinct CDR3 sequences, about 4.2% of which are singletons. Input material: whole blood. These receptor sequences come from an adult who was a healthcare worker with PCR-confirmed SARS-CoV-2 infection or an uninfected control (not recorded which). Both conserved end residues are part of each CDR3. The D gene is left open where the match is weak. The size field is filled for only some rows; it gives once, few, many or a size class.

clone size	V gene	J gene	D gene	CDR3 length	CDR3 DNA	CDR3 protein
many	TRBV10-1	TRBJ2-7	.	14	TGCGCCAGCTCCAGAGGCAGGGACTCCTACGAGCAGTACTTC	CASSRGRDSYEQYF
many	TRBV30	TRBJ1-6	.	14	TGTGCCTGGAGTGTACTCCAGGGTAATTCACCCCTCCACTTT	CAWSVLQGNSPLHF
many	TRBV11-2	TRBJ2-1	TRBD2	15	TGTGCCAGCAGCTTAGTCCGGGAGGGCCGGGATGAGCAGTTCTTC	CASSLVREGRDEQFF
few	TRBV5-1	TRBJ2-2	.	16	TGCGCCAGCAAGCCTGAGATAAGCGGGCGGGCCGGGGAGCTGTTTTTT	CASKPEISGRAGELFF
many	TRBV2	TRBJ2-3	TRBD2	13	TGTGCCAGAGGACTAGCGGGAGGGGATACGCAGTATTTT	CARGLAGGDTQYF
.	TRBV2	TRBJ2-1	.	17	TGTGCCAGCAGGGGGCCCCAGGTGGAACTCAGGGACGATGAGCAGTTCTTC	CASRGPQVELRDDEQFF
many	TRBV29-1	TRBJ2-4	.	13	TGCAGCGTTGGAAGCTTAGCCAAAAACATTCAGTACTTC	CSVGSLAKNIQYF
many	TRBV19	TRBJ2-1	TRBD1	12	TGTGCCAGTAGTACGACAGGGAATGAGCAGTTCTTC	CASSTTGNEQFF
once	TRBV5-6	TRBJ2-6	TRBD2	16	TGTGCCAGCAGCTTGCCGCGGGGGACTGGGGCCAACGTCCTGACTTTC	CASSLPRGTGANVLTF
few	TRBV9	TRBJ2-3	.	13	TGTGCCAGCAGCGTATCCTTTCGAGATACGCAGTATTTT	CASSVSFRDTQYF
.	TRBV20-1	TRBJ1-1	.	11	TGCAGTGCTAGAGATCAGGGTACAGCTTTCTTT	CSARDQGTAFF
many	TRBV28	TRBJ2-1	.	14	TGTGCCAGCAGTTTGTTTGTCGCCTACAATGAGCAGTTCTTC	CASSLFVAYNEQFF
many	TRBV12-3/TRBV12-4	TRBJ2-3	.	18	TGTGCCAGCAGTGGGGGTTTAGGTGGCGGGTTTAGGGCAGATACGCAGTATTTT	CASSGGLGGGFRADTQYF
many	TRBV5-1	TRBJ2-7	TRBD1	13	TGCGCCAGCAGCGACAGGGAAACCTACGAGCAGTACTTC	CASSDRETYEQYF
many	TRBV11-2	TRBJ2-4	.	13	TGTGCCAGCTCCTGGGGGGTGGAAAACATTCAGTACTTC	CASSWGVENIQYF
medium-sized	TRBV11-2	TRBJ2-1	TRBD2	17	TGTGCCAGCAGCCCGCGGGACTACCTAATGGAGGTGGATGAGCAGTTCTTC	CASSPRDYLMEVDEQFF
many	TRBV5-1	TRBJ2-7	.	14	TGCGCCAGCAGCGCAAGCGGAAATCTCTACGAGCAGTACTTC	CASSASGNLYEQYF
many	TRBV7-6	TRBJ2-6	.	18	TGTGCCAGCAGCTTAGTGGGCAGGGTTAGCTCTGGGGCCAACGTCCTGACTTTC	CASSLVGRVSSGANVLTF
many	TRBV28	TRBJ2-1	TRBD2	15	TGTGCCAGCAGTTTACCGGGACTAGGCTACAATGAGCAGTTCTTC	CASSLPGLGYNEQFF
many	TRBV5-1	TRBJ2-2	.	15	TGCGCCAGCAGCGCAGGGCCCTCGGACACCGGGGAGCTGTTTTTT	CASSAGPSDTGELFF
.	TRBV5-5	TRBJ1-1	.	12	TGTGCCAGCAGCTTCCTGAACACTGAAGCTTTCTTT	CASSFLNTEAFF
few	TRBV5-6	TRBJ2-7	TRBD2	14	TGTGCCAGCAGCCTTCTGGTAGCGGGGCACGAGCAGTACTTC	CASSLLVAGHEQYF
few	TRBV27	TRBJ2-2	.	13	TGTGCCAGCAGACCAGGGGAGTCCGGGGAGCTGTTTTTT	CASRPGESGELFF
few	TRBV20-1	TRBJ1-5	.	14	TGCAGTGCTAGTCGGCAGGCAAACAATCAGCCCCAGCATTTT	CSASRQANNQPQHF
few	TRBV7-2	TRBJ2-3	.	12	TGTGCCAGCAGCTCCCCTGCAGATACGCAGTATTTT	CASSSPADTQYF
many	TRBV3-1	TRBJ2-1	.	14	TGTGCCAGCAGCCAAGCGGGGCGCACTTTATGGCAGTTCTTC	CASSQAGRTLWQFF
many	TRBV2	TRBJ2-7	TRBD1	13	TGTGCCAGCAGTACAGGGGGCAACTACGAGCAGTACTTC	CASSTGGNYEQYF
many	TRBV28	TRBJ2-6	.	15	TGTGCCAGCAGTTCTCGAGGGCCGGGGGCCAACGTCCTGACTTTC	CASSSRGPGANVLTF
.	TRBV10-2	TRBJ2-7	TRBD1	15	TGCGCCAGCTGTCGCTTGGGGTGGACAGGGGACGAGCAGTACTTC	CASCRLGWTGDEQYF
few	TRBV12-3/TRBV12-4	TRBJ1-5	.	14	TGTGCCAGCAGTCCAGGGTTGTCCGCCCAGCCCCAGCATTTT	CASSPGLSAQPQHF
many	TRBV20-1	TRBJ2-3	TRBD2	14	TGCAGTGCTAGCGGGCGGGGGGGAAAAGATACGCAGTATTTT	CSASGRGGKDTQYF
many	TRBV20-1	TRBJ2-7	TRBD1	13	TGCAGTGCCGGACCCCGGGACAGCTACGAGCAGTACTTC	CSAGPRDSYEQYF
few	TRBV11-2	TRBJ2-1	.	13	TGTGCCAGCAGCTTATCGCCGGGCTATGAGCAGTTCTTC	CASSLSPGYEQFF
many	TRBV21-1	TRBJ1-2	.	21	TGTGCCAGCAGCAAAGCACCCCCGATGTTCAGGGAATTTACGACTCCCTATGGCTACACCTTC	CASSKAPPMFREFTTPYGYTF
many	TRBV29-1	TRBJ2-2	.	15	TGCAGCGTTGAAGTAGGCCTTTTCGGTACCGGGGAGCTGTTTTTT	CSVEVGLFGTGELFF
many	TRBV9	TRBJ1-4	.	15	TGTGCCAGCAGCGTAGGAGGGGGAACTAATGAAAAACTGTTTTTT	CASSVGGGTNEKLFF
few	TRBV14	TRBJ2-2	.	13	TGTGCCAGCAGCCAGGTCGTCACCGGGGAGCTGTTTTTT	CASSQVVTGELFF
few	TRBV5-6	TRBJ1-6	.	11	TGTGCCAGCAGCTTGGACCGCACCCTCCACTTT	CASSLDRTLHF
many	TRBV5-1	TRBJ1-6	.	14	TGCGCCAGCAGCCCTTACGGGGATAATTCACCCCTCCACTTT	CASSPYGDNSPLHF
few	TRBV28	TRBJ2-7	.	15	TGTGCCAGCAGGCAGACCGGGGGACGACCGGACGAGCAGTACTTC	CASRQTGGRPDEQYF
few	TRBV29-1	TRBJ1-4	.	12	TGCAGCGCCGGGCGGCCTAATGAAAAACTGTTTTTT	CSAGRPNEKLFF
.	TRBV6-2/TRBV6-3	TRBJ2-2	.	16	TGTGCCACCCACGCACGGGGGCTTTCGAACACCGGGGAGCTGTTTTTT	CATHARGLSNTGELFF
many	TRBV11-2	TRBJ2-1	TRBD1	15	TGTGCCAGCAGCTTCACAGGGGACCCCAGGAATGAGCAGTTCTTC	CASSFTGDPRNEQFF
many	TRBV19	TRBJ2-1	.	12	TGTGCCAGTAGTATAGAAGGGAATGAGCAGTTCTTC	CASSIEGNEQFF
many	TRBV10-3	TRBJ2-2	.	12	TGTGCCATAACAGACAACACCGGGGAGCTGTTTTTT	CAITDNTGELFF
.	TRBV29-1	TRBJ2-3	TRBD2	15	TGCAGCGTTGTCTCGCGGGAGGGCGCAACAGATACGCAGTATTTT	CSVVSREGATDTQYF
few	TRBV7-3	TRBJ2-7	.	14	TGTGCCAGCAGCTTAGACCAAGGGAACTACGAGCAGTACTTC	CASSLDQGNYEQYF
medium-sized	TRBV7-6	TRBJ1-4	TRBD1	14	TGTGCCAGCAGCCGGGACAGGGGGAATGAAAAACTGTTTTTT	CASSRDRGNEKLFF
many	TRBV5-1	TRBJ2-7	.	14	TGCGCCAGCAGGGAGGCGATCGCTGGATACGAGCAGTACTTC	CASREAIAGYEQYF
many	TRBV29-1	TRBJ1-1	.	17	TGCAGCACCCTTGGGTTAGGACAGCGAATTATGAACACTGAAGCTTTCTTT	CSTLGLGQRIMNTEAFF
.	TRBV6-2/TRBV6-3	TRBJ2-1	.	20	TGTGCCAGCAGTTACCTGACAGACTATCAACTATTCCGAGCCCTCAATGAGCAGTTCTTC	CASSYLTDYQLFRALNEQFF
many	TRBV19	TRBJ2-1	TRBD2	19	TGTGCCAGTAGTATTCCGCCATCACTACGCGGGAGTAAGGGCAATGAGCAGTTCTTC	CASSIPPSLRGSKGNEQFF